The 9 T cell receptor beta chains below all came from one sample that was sequenced in a study of patients and donors after allogeneic stem cell transplantation. TCRdb redid the calling of the RT-PCR reads with MiXCR, one entry per CDR3 protein. This table holds about a million distinct CDR3 sequences, about a sixth found once. Sequencing was carried out using blood, either unsorted or a sorted T cell fraction (not recorded which). Every receptor here comes from a human donor who was either an allogeneic HSCT recipient or a stem cell or donor lymphocyte infusion donor (not recorded which). It is not recorded whose cells these are; they may come from a transplant donor.

The chain recombines TRBV20-1 with TRBJ1-1; D not certain. The CDR3 is made up of 13 amino acids. CDR1 and CDR2 (germline): DFQATT, SNEGSKA (reference sequence). Deletions cut 3 bases from V and 6 bases from J, with 14 bases between. The CDR3 is CSARAGSLAEAFF. Written as DNA, the CDR3 is TGCAGTGCTAGGGCGGGGAGTTTAGCTGAAGCTTTCTTT.

The V and J genes are TRBV15 and TRBJ1-1; D is possibly TRBD1 (6 bases). The V and J ends lost 0 bases and 5 bases respectively, with 13 bases between them. The CDR3 extends over 15 amino acids. Germline-derived CDR1 and CDR2 are LNHNV and YYDKDF (reference sequence). The CDR3 DNA reads as TGTGCCACCAGCAGAGATCTCGGGGGCGGGACTGAAGCTTTCTTT. Its translation: CATSRDLGGGTEAFF.

The chain uses TRBV6-1 and TRBJ1-2; a possible D gene is TRBD1 (6 bases). Germline assignment: CDR1 MNHNS and CDR2 SASEGT. The length of the CDR3 is 14 residues. V was pared by 6 bases and J by 4 bases, with 15 bases between. CDR3 sequence (DNA): TGTGCCAGCAGAACCCGGGACACTCCCTATGGCTACACCTTC. Translation: CASRTRDTPYGYTF.

V is TRBV10-3 and J is TRBJ2-2; 8 nucleotides align to TRBD1. The CDR3 sequence is 18 residues long. The V segment lost 6 bases and the J segment 1 base; nucleotides outside the gene matches: 13. Germline V gene lookup returns CDR1 ENHRY and CDR2 SYGVKD. In DNA, the CDR3 is TGTGCCATCAGCCAAATGGCCCGGACAGGGCAGAACACCGGGGAGCTGTTTTTT. Its protein is CAISQMARTGQNTGELFF.

This chain joins TRBV12-3 or TRBV12-4 and TRBJ1-2; D not certain. The CDR3 contains 12 residues. V shed 6 bases and J shed 8 bases, with 13 bases lying between them. CDR3: CASRHKSPGYTF. In DNA form, the CDR3 reads TGTGCCAGCAGACATAAGAGTCCCGGCTACACCTTC.

This clonotype was found a few times. This rearrangement joins TRBV18 to TRBJ2-7; unclear D gene. Trimming cost V 0 bases and J 4 bases, with 7 bases left between them. The CDR3 loop spans 13 amino acids. Looked up from germline, CDR1 is KGHSH and CDR2 is LQKENI. The DNA for the CDR3 is TGTGCCAGCTCACCACCGGGTAAATACGAGCAGTACTTC. Translated: CASSPPGKYEQYF. Together with reference TRBV18 and TRBJ2-7, the CDR3 gives the full variable domain: NAGVMQNPRHLVRRRGQEARLRCSPMKGHSHVYWYRQLPEEGLKFMVYLQKENIIDESGMPKERFSAEFPKEGPSILRIQQVVRGDSAAYFCASSPPGKYEQYFGPGTRLTVT.

The chain carries TRBV24-1 and TRBJ2-3; 8 bases fit TRBD1. This CDR3 region has 14 residues. Germline V gene data show CDR1 as KGHDR and CDR2 as SFDVKD. J lost 3 bases, V lost 5 bases, and 3 bases had no gene match. This CDR3 is CATSAGGATDTQYF. Written as DNA, the CDR3 is TGTGCCACCAGTGCAGGGGGCGCGACAGATACGCAGTATTTT.

This clonotype was seen a few times. The chain has TRBV3-1 and TRBJ2-1, with 10 nucleotides matching TRBD2. The CDR3 sequence is 17 residues long. V gave up 0 bases and J gave up 4 bases; unmatched junction bases: 6. From germline, CDR1 is LGHDT and CDR2 YNNKEL (reference sequence). CDR3 sequence reads: CASSQELTSGTYNEQFF. CDR3 bases: TGTGCCAGCAGCCAAGAGCTAACTAGCGGGACATACAATGAGCAGTTCTTC.

This clonotype was picked up a small number of times. The chain couples TRBV3-1 to TRBJ2-1; D is uncertain. V lost 2 bases and J lost 5, with 4 bases in between. The CDR3 consists of 12 residues. Germline V gene lookup returns CDR1 LGHDT and CDR2 YNNKEL (reference sequence). DNA for the CDR3: TGTGCCAGCAGCCAAAGGAACAATGAGCAGTTCTTC. Protein: CASSQRNNEQFF.